One and the same sample provided the 29 T cell receptor beta chains below, sequenced in a study of T and B cells in COVID-19 patients (dated by TCRdb to 2019 to 2021). Reads for this sample came from an Illumina MiSeq. TRB rearrangements were amplified by multiplex PCR with BIOMED2 TRB-A/B primer pools. TCRdb reworked the public reads: Q25 trimming with fastp, MiXCR clone assembly, productive beta chains retained. Rows merge per CDR3 protein into single entries with the most common DNA and genes. Here the sample has about 11,000 distinct CDR3 sequences; approximately 29% occur a single time. The top ten hold under 30% of the sample. TRB repertoires were amplified using 250-500 ng of genomic DNA isolated from blood. The source material was blood. Receptor source: a human donor who had recovered from COVID-19.

Judged by abundance, this clonotype is medium-sized. The V and J genes are TRBV29-1 and TRBJ2-3; perhaps TRBD1 as D (6 bases). The CDR3 extends over 14 amino acids. Trimming cost V 6 bases and J 4 bases, with 17 bases left between them. CDR1 is SQVTM, CDR2 ANQGSEA, per germline. The CDR3 DNA is TGCAGCGTCCAAGATGGGGGCAGAGCAGATACGCAGTATTTT. Protein product: CSVQDGGRADTQYF.

This clonotype was observed a few times. The chain carries TRBV10-3 and TRBJ1-1, with TRBD1 as a possible D gene (6 bases). Germline lookup yields CDR1 ENHRY and CDR2 SYGVKD. Trimming removed 2 bases from V and 11 bases from J, with 15 bases in between. The CDR3 is made up of 13 amino acids. CDR3 residues: CAISEQGSIEAFF. The CDR3 DNA sequence: TGTGCCATCAGTGAGCAGGGGTCCATCGAGGCTTTCTTT.

This clonotype was found a few times. This chain uses TRBV5-1 with TRBJ1-1, with unresolved D. The V end lost 2 bases, the J end lost 4 bases, and 6 bases lay between the germline ends. CDR1 and CDR2 (germline): SGHRS, YFSETQ. The CDR3 loop spans 12 amino acids. The CDR3 DNA reads as TGCGCCAGCAGCTTTAGCGCCACTGAAGCTTTCTTT. It is translated as CASSFSATEAFF.

This clonotype was recorded a few times. CDR3 bases: TGTGCCAGCAGCCAAGGACTAGCGGGAGGAGCTACGCAGTATTTT. It encodes CASSQGLAGGATQYF. The chain has TRBV14 and TRBJ2-3; 13 bases are shared with TRBD2. V was clipped by 1 base and J by 8 bases; unmatched bases: 3. This CDR3 spans 15 amino acids. Germline V CDR1 and CDR2: SGHDN, FVKESK.

This clonotype was recorded a few times. The chain links TRBV6-6 to TRBJ2-6, with D possibly being TRBD1 (6 bases). Trimming shortened V by 6 bases and J by 4 bases, and 13 bases separated the two germline ends. Germline lookup yields CDR1 MNHNY and CDR2 SVGAGI (reference sequence). The CDR3 has 15 residues. CDR3 bases: TGTGCCAGCAGCCAAACAGGGACCGGGGCCAACGTCCTGACTTTC. As protein: CASSQTGTGANVLTF.

There are a few counts of this clonotype. The chain has TRBV18 and TRBJ1-3; 7 bases match TRBD1. Germline CDR1 KGHSH, CDR2 LQKENI. This CDR3 has 15 amino acids. J gave up 1 base and V 5 bases, and 5 bases lay outside the gene matches. Here the CDR3 reads CASSVGQLSGNTIYF. Here the CDR3 DNA reads TGTGCCAGCTCAGTGGGACAGCTTTCTGGAAACACCATATATTTT.

At least ten counts were recorded for this clonotype. The chain is built from TRBV6-5 and TRBJ1-6; 10 bases line up with TRBD1. The V and J ends lost 2 bases and 6 bases, in that order; junction bases with no gene match: 1. CDR1 MNHEY and CDR2 SVGAGI come from the germline V gene. The CDR3 has 15 residues. Written as DNA, the CDR3 is TGTGCCAGCAGTTACGGGACAGGGGTTAATTCACCCCTCCACTTT. Translating gives CASSYGTGVNSPLHF.

This clonotype was seen many times. V gene TRBV30 combines with J gene TRBJ2-2, with 8 bases aligning to TRBD2. The trim removed 4 bases at V and 2 bases at J, leaving 3 bases unmatched. The CDR3 length is 14 residues. Germline assignment: CDR1 GTSNPN and CDR2 SVGIG (reference sequence). CDR3 sequence: CAWKRTSNTGELFF. As DNA, the CDR3 is TGTGCCTGGAAACGGACTAGCAACACCGGGGAGCTGTTTTTT.

The chain recombines TRBV14 with TRBJ2-1; 8 bases map to TRBD2. Germline V gene data show CDR1 as SGHDN and CDR2 as FVKESK. Unmatched junction bases numbered 6, after V lost 2 bases and J lost 9 bases. The CDR3 is 14 amino acids. This CDR3 is CASSQTGGQGEQFF. The CDR3 DNA reads TGTGCCAGCAGCCAAACGGGAGGGCAGGGTGAGCAGTTCTTC.

The V and J genes are TRBV29-1 and TRBJ2-5; weak D call: TRBD1 (6 bases). The CDR3 consists of 15 residues. Germline loops: CDR1 SQVTM, CDR2 ANQGSEA. Between the trimmed V and J ends, which lost 0 bases and 4 bases, there was a span of 15 bases. The CDR3 DNA sequence: TGCAGCGTTGAAGATCTTAGGGCAGGGGCAGAGACCCAGTACTTC. Translated: CSVEDLRAGAETQYF.

By share, this clonotype counts as medium-sized. The V gene is TRBV12-3 or TRBV12-4, the J gene TRBJ2-7; TRBD2 agrees at 8 bases. Trimming cost V 7 bases and J 1 base; bases outside gene matches: 3. The CDR3 runs 13 residues. The CDR3 bases are TGTGCCAGCAACAAGCGGGAGTCCTACGAGCAGTACTTC. Protein sequence: CASNKRESYEQYF.

This clonotype has a handful of counts. The chain couples TRBV6-5 to TRBJ2-4, with D unclear. With 5 bases removed from V and 0 bases from J, the gap between germline ends came to 11 bases. There are 15 residues in the CDR3. CDR1 and CDR2 (germline): MNHEY, SVGAGI. In nucleotides, the CDR3 is TGTGCCAGCAGTGAGAGATGGTTAGCCAAAAACATTCAGTACTTC. Amino acids: CASSERWLAKNIQYF.

This clonotype was observed a handful of times. V is TRBV7-2 and J is TRBJ2-1; D possibly corresponds to TRBD2 (6 bases). The CDR3 consists of 14 residues. Germline lookup yields CDR1 SGHTA and CDR2 FQGNSA. V was shortened by 4 bases and J by 7 bases, with 14 bases between the two germline ends. CDR3 bases: TGTGCCAGCAGCTCCACCCCGGGGGTGAATGAGCAGTTCTTC. Protein: CASSSTPGVNEQFF.

This clonotype has a handful of counts. The V and J genes are TRBV24-1 and TRBJ2-6; the D gene is possibly TRBD1 (5 bases). Germline V gene data show CDR1 as KGHDR and CDR2 as SFDVKD. The CDR3 is 15 residues long. With 3 bases removed from V and 2 bases from J, the gap between germline ends came to 7 bases. The CDR3 loop is CATSDIGAGANVLTF. As DNA, the CDR3 is TGTGCCACCAGTGATATAGGGGCTGGGGCCAACGTCCTGACTTTC.

The chain carries TRBV5-4 and TRBJ1-6, with TRBD1 matching 9 bases. The germline V gene has CDR1 SGHNT and CDR2 YYREEE (reference sequence). V was pared by 4 bases and J by 7 bases, with 9 bases of the junction left unmatched. The CDR3 sequence is 16 residues long. CDR3 residues: CASSRDRDPRNSPLHF. The CDR3 DNA reads TGTGCCAGCAGCCGGGACAGGGACCCGCGGAATTCACCCCTCCACTTT.

There are many counts of this clonotype. This chain uses TRBV30 with TRBJ2-1; TRBD1 matches at 10 bases. V gave up 5 bases and J gave up 7 bases; unmatched junction bases: 5. Germline assignment: CDR1 GTSNPN and CDR2 SVGIG (reference sequence). The CDR3 runs to 13 residues. The CDR3 loop is CAWDRGLQNEQFF. The CDR3 DNA reads as TGTGCCTGGGACAGGGGGCTTCAGAATGAGCAGTTCTTC.

The J gene is TRBJ1-1, the V gene TRBV6-2 or TRBV6-3, with 9 bases fitting TRBD1. The CDR3 contains 18 residues. J lost 1 base, V lost 0 bases, and 9 bases had no gene match. Looked up from germline, CDR1 is MNHEY and CDR2 is SVGEGT. The CDR3 here is CASSYSGATGGKNTEAFF. CDR3 nucleotide sequence: TGTGCCAGCAGTTACTCAGGGGCGACAGGGGGAAAGAACACTGAAGCTTTCTTT.

V is TRBV24-1 and J is TRBJ1-5; 9 nucleotides match TRBD1. CDR3 size: 16 residues. V lost 5 bases and J lost 3; bases outside the gene matches: 7. Germline loops: CDR1 KGHDR, CDR2 SFDVKD. CDR3 in DNA: TGTGCCACCAGTGTATCCGGACAGGGGAACAATCAGCCCCAGCATTTT. Encoded protein: CATSVSGQGNNQPQHF.

V and J are TRBV6-4 and TRBJ1-3; no clear D. Trimming took off 6 bases at V and 0 bases at J, with 15 bases between the two ends. CDR1 is MRHNA, CDR2 SNTAGT, per germline. CDR3 size: 16 residues. The CDR3: CASSLTGFGSGNTIYF. The CDR3 DNA is TGTGCCAGCAGCCTAACCGGTTTCGGCTCTGGAAACACCATATATTTT.

The genes are TRBV6-5 and TRBJ1-3; 8 bases are a match to TRBD1. This CDR3 is 13 amino acids long. Germline V lookup: CDR1 MNHEY, CDR2 SVGAGI. V trimming: 6 bases; J trimming: 2 bases; junction bases outside the gene matches: 0. CDR3 DNA sequence: TGTGCCAGCAGCAGGGGGCCTGGAAACACCATATATTTT. This sequence encodes CASSRGPGNTIYF.

This chain links TRBV5-1 with TRBJ2-5; TRBD2 agrees at 7 bases. From germline, CDR1 is SGHRS and CDR2 YFSETQ. Trimming took 7 bases from V and 2 from J; bases not matched to a gene: 2. The CDR3 is 12 residues long. CDR3 loop: CASVGGQETQYF. DNA for the CDR3: TGCGCCAGCGTCGGGGGGCAAGAGACCCAGTACTTC.

This clonotype turned up a few times. The chain employs TRBV6-5 and TRBJ2-3, with D unresolved. The V end lost 0 bases, the J end lost 4 bases, and 8 bases lay between the germline ends. CDR1 is MNHEY, CDR2 SVGAGI, per germline. The CDR3 has 14 residues. The CDR3 DNA sequence: TGTGCCAGCAGTTACTCGGGAAAGGCAGATACGCAGTATTTT. Its protein is CASSYSGKADTQYF.

This clonotype came up a few times. In DNA, the CDR3 is TGTGCCAGCACGGACAGATATAATTCACCCCTCCACTTT. Amino acid sequence: CASTDRYNSPLHF. The chain has TRBV13 and TRBJ1-6, with a tentative D call TRBD1 (6 bases). V lost 7 bases to trimming and J lost 4 bases, with 8 bases between them. Germline CDR1 reads PRHDT; CDR2 reads FYEKMQ (reference sequence). CDR3 size: 13 residues. The variable domain in full, completed from reference TRBV13 and TRBJ1-6, reads AAGVIQSPRHLIKEKRETATLKCYPIPRHDTVYWYQQGPGQDPQFLISFYEKMQSDKGSIPDRFSAQQFSDYHSELNMSSLELGDSALYFCASTDRYNSPLHFGNGTRLTVT.

The chain recombines TRBV20-1 with TRBJ1-4; tentative D call: TRBD1 (5 bases). This CDR3 is built from 16 residues. The germline V gene has CDR1 DFQATT and CDR2 SNEGSKA (reference sequence). V lost 3 bases and J 3 bases, leaving 17 bases between the germline ends. CDR3 amino acids: CSASRYWGRPNEKLFF. CDR3 coding DNA: TGCAGTGCTAGCCGTTACTGGGGACGCCCTAATGAAAAACTGTTTTTT.

By sample fraction, this clonotype is medium-sized (0.01 to 0.1%). The chain is built from TRBV19 and TRBJ1-5; D not certain. The V gene lost 4 bases and the J gene lost 4 bases, with 14 bases spanning the gap. This CDR3 is 15 amino acids long. Germline CDR1 LNHDA, CDR2 SQIVND (reference sequence). The CDR3 region has the DNA TGTGCCAGTAGTAAAGCGGGCATCCTTAATCAGCCCCAGCATTTT. It is translated as CASSKAGILNQPQHF.

This clonotype is medium-sized by share. This chain links TRBV12-3 or TRBV12-4 with TRBJ2-7; the D is unclear. The V end was cut by 5 bases, the J end by 3 bases, with 11 bases between. There are 13 residues in the CDR3. The CDR3 reads CASSPRRYYEQYF. As DNA, the CDR3 is TGTGCCAGCAGTCCTCGACGGTACTACGAGCAGTACTTC.

Sample share makes this clonotype medium-sized. V usage is TRBV29-1 and J usage is TRBJ1-2; D ambiguous. Trimming cost V 5 bases and J 4 bases, with 8 bases left between them. The CDR3 length is 11 residues. Germline V lookup: CDR1 SQVTM, CDR2 ANQGSEA. This chain's CDR3 is CSVWGTYGYTF. In DNA, the CDR3 is TGCAGCGTTTGGGGAACCTATGGCTACACCTTC.

The V gene is TRBV6-6, the J gene TRBJ2-2, with D possibly being TRBD2 (7 bases). V was trimmed by 8 bases and J by 4 bases, leaving 11 bases between them. The germline CDR1 and CDR2 sequences are MNHNY and SVGAGI (reference sequence). This CDR3 has 13 residues. The CDR3 DNA reads TGTGCCAGCGCAGGGGAGGGCACCGGGGAGCTGTTTTTT. It codes for CASAGEGTGELFF.

This clonotype occurred a few times. This CDR3 reads CASSRQGRRSNQPQHF. CDR3 coding DNA: TGTGCCAGCAGTCGACAGGGGCGCCGGAGCAATCAGCCCCAGCATTTT. The chain has TRBV6-2 or TRBV6-3 and TRBJ1-5, with 8 bases fitting TRBD1. The CDR3 is 16 residues long. J gave up 1 base and V 5 bases, and 7 bases lay outside the gene matches. Germline loops: CDR1 MNHEY, CDR2 SVGEGT.